This TCR beta chain was sequenced for a study of T cells after yellow fever vaccination. Study information: Where fractions had low cell numbers, libraries were prepared from them with the SMART-Seq v4 Ultra Low Input RNA kit. Regarding the study as a whole: Reappearing after the booster were most of the clones from primary vaccination (roughly 96% CD4, approximately 88% CD8).

This clonotype was counted at least ten times. The target antigen is unknown. TCRdb independently ran MiXCR on the 5' RACE reads; one entry per CDR3 protein. The repertoire holds around 260,000 distinct CDR3 sequences, 5.2% seen once, with around 3.3% in the top ten. In germline, CDR1 is SGDLS, CDR2 YYNGEE. V was clipped by 4 bases and J by 5 bases; unmatched bases: 15. The CDR3 totals 17 residues. The clonotype comes from a man younger than 35 who received the YFV17D yellow fever vaccine. V usage is TRBV9 and J usage is TRBJ2-5; 9 bases match TRBD2. The source was CD4+ T cells sorted from PBMCs, collected on the day of the yellow fever booster vaccination. CDR3 DNA: TGTGCCAGCAGCCCCGGAGGTGGCGGGGGGGCCCGTGAGACCCAGTACTTC. It encodes CASSPGGGGGARETQYF.